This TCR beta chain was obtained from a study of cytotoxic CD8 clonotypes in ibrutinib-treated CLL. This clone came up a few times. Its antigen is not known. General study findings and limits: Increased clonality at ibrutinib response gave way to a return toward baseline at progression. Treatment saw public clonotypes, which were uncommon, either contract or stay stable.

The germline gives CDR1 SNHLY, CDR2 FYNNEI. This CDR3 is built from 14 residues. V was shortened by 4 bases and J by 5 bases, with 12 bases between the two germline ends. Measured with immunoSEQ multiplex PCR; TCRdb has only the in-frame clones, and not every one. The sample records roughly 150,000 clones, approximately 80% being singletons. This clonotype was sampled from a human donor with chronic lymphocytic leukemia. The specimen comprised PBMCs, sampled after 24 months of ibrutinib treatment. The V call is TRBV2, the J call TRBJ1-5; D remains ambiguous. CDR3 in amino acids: CASSAYSSDQPQHF. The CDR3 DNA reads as TGTGCCAGCAGTGCATACAGTTCAGATCAGCCCCAGCATTTT.